These 17 T cell receptor beta chains share one sample of origin, sequenced in a study of patients and donors after allogeneic stem cell transplantation. One entry per CDR3 protein, called by TCRdb with MiXCR from the RT-PCR reads. The sample carries fewer than 75,000 distinct CDR3 sequences, less than 15% recorded once. The sample was blood, either unsorted or a sorted T cell fraction (not recorded which). The receptors stem from a human donor who was either an allogeneic HSCT recipient or a stem cell or donor lymphocyte infusion donor (not recorded which). It is not recorded whose cells these are; they may come from a transplant donor.

This clonotype was detected ten times or more. The rearrangement uses TRBV12-3 or TRBV12-4 and TRBJ1-2, with a weak D call TRBD1 (6 bases). The CDR3 has 14 residues. V was shortened by 2 bases and J by 3 bases, with 10 bases between the two germline ends. In DNA form, the CDR3 reads TGTGCCAGCAGTTTAAGAAGGGGGGACTATGGCTACACCTTC. Its protein product is CASSLRRGDYGYTF.

The V gene is TRBV29-1, the J gene TRBJ1-1; D is uncertain. Germline CDR1 SQVTM, CDR2 ANQGSEA. The CDR3 totals 13 residues. Trimming took off 4 bases at V and 1 base at J, with 10 bases between the two ends. The CDR3 DNA reads as TGCAGCGTTGGGGAGGGCGGGAACACTGAAGCTTTCTTT. It encodes CSVGEGGNTEAFF.

Ten or more counts support this clonotype. V is TRBV29-1 and J is TRBJ2-7, with unresolved D. In germline, CDR1 is SQVTM, CDR2 ANQGSEA. This CDR3 spans 11 amino acids. The CDR3 here is CSQVGSYEQYF. CDR3 DNA: TGCAGTCAGGTGGGCTCCTACGAGCAGTACTTC.

Comment on this clonotype: The germline gene is not matched at one end of the junction; a read error may be the cause. The V gene is TRBV6-5, the J gene TRBJ2-1; tentative D call: TRBD2 (5 bases). Germline lookup yields CDR1 MNHEY and CDR2 SVGAGI. The CDR3 is 11 residues long. In nucleotides, the CDR3 is TGTGCCAGCAGCCCCCGAGGGAAATTGTACTTC. Translating gives CASSPRGKLYF.

This clonotype was detected a few times. The rearrangement uses TRBV2 and TRBJ2-1; D is perhaps TRBD2 (6 bases). The CDR3 runs 15 residues. CDR1 and CDR2 (germline): SNHLY, FYNNEI. The ends were cut back, 2 bases at V and 5 bases at J, with 13 bases in the middle. CDR3 in amino acids: CASSEWGDRNNEQFF. CDR3 in DNA: TGTGCCAGCAGTGAATGGGGGGATAGGAACAATGAGCAGTTCTTC.

This clonotype has at least ten counts. J is TRBJ1-5 and V is TRBV20-1; the D is unclear. The CDR3 contains 13 residues. Deletions cut 6 bases from V and 1 base from J, with 10 bases between. Germline CDR1 is DFQATT and CDR2 is SNEGSKA (reference sequence). The CDR3 DNA sequence: TGCAGTGCAGCTGACGGAAGCAATCAGCCCCAGCATTTT. Its protein product is CSAADGSNQPQHF.

This clonotype was seen repeatedly, ten times or more. Here the CDR3 reads CASSLDRGNGYGYTF. CDR3 sequence (DNA): TGTGCCAGCAGCTTAGACAGGGGGAATGGCTATGGCTACACCTTC. The gene calls are TRBV11-2 and TRBJ1-2, with 7 bases identical to TRBD1. The CDR3 is made up of 15 amino acids. Losses at the gene ends were 0 bases for V and 4 bases for J; bases not matched to a gene: 5. Germline CDR1 is SGHAT and CDR2 is FQNNGV.

This sequence joins TRBV5-1 and TRBJ2-7; no definite D call. Between the trimmed V and J ends, which lost 5 bases and 6 bases, there was a span of 21 bases. The germline V gene has CDR1 SGHRS and CDR2 YFSETQ. There are 15 residues in the CDR3. CDR3 amino acids: CASSFMGNLPPEQYF. As DNA, the CDR3 is TGCGCCAGCAGTTTCATGGGAAACCTGCCTCCCGAGCAGTACTTC. Based on the CDR3 plus reference TRBV5-1 and TRBJ2-7, the full variable domain is KAGVTQTPRYLIKTRGQQVTLSCSPISGHRSVSWYQQTPGQGLQFLFEYFSETQRNKGNFPGRFSGRQFSNSRSEMNVSTLELGDSALYLCASSFMGNLPPEQYFGPGTRLTVT.

The count of this clonotype is one. This chain uses TRBV6-5 with TRBJ1-2, with D unclear. V was trimmed by 6 bases and J by 8 bases, leaving 13 bases between them. From germline, CDR1 is MNHEY and CDR2 SVGAGI. The CDR3 covers 12 residues. The CDR3 protein is CASSRGLEGYTF. The CDR3 DNA sequence: TGTGCCAGCAGCCGAGGACTAGAGGGCTACACCTTC.

This clonotype was observed a few times. The CDR3 DNA reads TGTGCCAGTAAACCTTTCCTTGACAGGTCCAATCAGCCCCAGCATTTT. This gives the protein CASKPFLDRSNQPQHF. The chain employs TRBV19 and TRBJ1-5; TRBD1 might be the D (6 bases). Trimming left V 7 bases short and J 3 bases short, with 19 bases between. CDR3 size: 16 residues. Germline CDR1 reads LNHDA; CDR2 reads SQIVND (reference sequence). The full variable domain, completed using reference TRBV19 and TRBJ1-5, is DGGITQSPKYLFRKEGQNVTLSCEQNLNHDAMYWYRQDPGQGLRLIYYSQIVNDFQKGDIAEGYSVSREKKESFPLTVTSAQKNPTAFYLCASKPFLDRSNQPQHFGDGTRLSIL.

This clonotype came up many times. V is TRBV20-1 and J is TRBJ1-2; TRBD1 is a possible D gene (5 bases). This CDR3 is built from 16 residues. Per germline, CDR1 DFQATT and CDR2 SNEGSKA (reference sequence). V lost 1 base to trimming and J lost 3 bases, with 18 bases between them. CDR3 in DNA: TGCAGTGCTAGAGTTGGGGGGGGTTCTAAGGACTATGGCTACACCTTC. It encodes CSARVGGGSKDYGYTF.

The gene calls are TRBV6-2 or TRBV6-3 and TRBJ1-2, with D unresolved. The CDR3 is 15 amino acids. Germline V gene sequence: CDR1 MNHEY, CDR2 SVGEGT. The V and J ends lost 5 bases and 6 bases respectively, with 19 bases between them. Written as DNA, the CDR3 is TGTGCCAGCAGTCCCGCCGGTCGGTTGAGGAATGGCTACACCTTC. This gives the protein CASSPAGRLRNGYTF.

The genes are TRBV6-2 or TRBV6-3 and TRBJ2-7, with D hard to call. Germline V CDR1 and CDR2: MNHEY, SVGEGT. Trimming stripped 2 bases from V and 3 bases from J, with 8 bases between. The CDR3 sequence is 13 residues long. Written as DNA, the CDR3 is TGTGCCAGCAGTTACAAGGTGAGCTACGAGCAGTACTTC. The encoded protein is CASSYKVSYEQYF.

This clonotype has more than one count but fewer than ten. This chain connects TRBV19 to TRBJ1-1; TRBD1 is a possible D gene (5 bases). Trimming took off 3 bases at V and 5 bases at J, with 13 bases between the two ends. The CDR3 is 14 residues long. Per the germline V gene, CDR1 is LNHDA and CDR2 is SQIVND (reference sequence). CDR3 residues: CASSMGRSGTEAFF. The DNA of the CDR3 is TGTGCCAGTAGTATGGGACGGTCGGGAACTGAAGCTTTCTTT.

This clonotype was counted between two and nine times. The chain couples TRBV15 to TRBJ2-2; 8 positions agree with TRBD1. The CDR3 runs to 15 residues. The germline V gene has CDR1 LNHNV and CDR2 YYDKDF (reference sequence). The trim removed 6 bases at V and 3 bases at J, leaving 6 bases unmatched. CDR3 DNA sequence: TGTGCCACCAGAATGGACAGGGAGGACACCGGGGAGCTGTTTTTT. It specifies CATRMDREDTGELFF.

This clonotype has ten or more counts. This chain joins TRBV5-5 and TRBJ1-5, with D perhaps matching TRBD1 (5 bases). CDR3 length: 15 residues. CDR1 is SGHKS, CDR2 YYEKEE, per germline (reference sequence). V dropped 5 bases and J dropped 0 bases, with 12 bases sitting between them. The CDR3 DNA sequence: TGTGCCAGCAGGTCCGGGACTTATAGCAATCAGCCCCAGCATTTT. Encoded protein: CASRSGTYSNQPQHF.

This clonotype was recorded a few times. The chain has TRBV10-3 and TRBJ2-2; D is unresolved. The CDR3 is made up of 15 amino acids. Trimming shortened V by 4 bases and J by 4 bases, and 13 bases separated the two germline ends. Germline V gives CDR1 ENHRY, CDR2 SYGVKD. CDR3 amino acids: CAISVGVSLTGELFF. CDR3 sequence (DNA): TGTGCCATCAGTGTAGGAGTCAGCCTCACCGGGGAGCTGTTTTTT.